The next 14 T cell receptor beta chains were all read from a single sample in a study of graft-versus-host responses after intestinal transplantation. Their antigen targets remain unknown. Method: immunoSEQ multiplex PCR; TCRdb's copy keeps in-frame clones and lacks some. The data show 73,000 or so clones, roughly 89% seen once. The specimen was unstimulated CD8+ T cells sorted from spleen or lymph node cells, collected before transplant. The receptors originated from a human donor who was the organ donor for an intestinal transplant.

The rearrangement joins TRBV4-2 to TRBJ2-1, with TRBD2 matching 13 bases. The CDR3 length is 18 residues. Germline CDR1 is LGHNA and CDR2 is YNFKEQ. J lost 0 bases, V lost 4 bases, and 6 bases had no gene match. CDR3 bases: TGTGCCAGCAGCCCGCGGGGACTAGCGGGGCTCTCCTACAATGAGCAGTTCTTC. Residues: CASSPRGLAGLSYNEQFF.

The rearrangement links TRBV27 to TRBJ1-6, with D maybe TRBD1 (5 bases). The CDR3 has 16 amino acids. The V end lost 5 bases, the J end lost 2 bases, and 13 bases lay between the germline ends. The germline gives CDR1 MNHEY, CDR2 SMNVEV (reference sequence). CDR3 sequence reads: CASSLGGTPYNSPLHF. DNA of the CDR3: TGTGCCAGCAGTCTTGGGGGGACCCCCTATAATTCACCCCTCCACTTT.

The chain recombines TRBV9 with TRBJ1-5; D not resolved. Looked up from germline, CDR1 is SGDLS and CDR2 is YYNGEE. Trimming took off 0 bases at V and 4 bases at J, with 11 bases between the two ends. This CDR3 comprises 15 residues. In DNA, the CDR3 is TGTGCCAGCAGCGTAGGGTCCGGGGTGAATCAGCCCCAGCATTTT. It codes for CASSVGSGVNQPQHF. The variable domain in full, with the rest retrieved from reference TRBV9 and TRBJ1-5, is DSGVTQTPKHLITATGQRVTLRCSPRSGDLSVYWYQQSLDQGLQFLIQYYNGEERAKGNILERFSAQQFPDLHSELNLSSLELGDSALYFCASSVGSGVNQPQHFGDGTRLSIL.

The chain carries TRBV19 and TRBJ1-6, with a tentative D call TRBD1 (6 bases). The V end lost 6 bases, the J end lost 7 bases, and 16 bases lay between the germline ends. CDR3 length: 15 amino acids. The germline CDR1 and CDR2 sequences are LNHDA and SQIVND (reference sequence). In DNA form, the CDR3 reads TGTGCCAGTAGGCCATTCCGGGACAAAAATTCACCCCTCCACTTT. This gives the protein CASRPFRDKNSPLHF.

The chain is built from TRBV27 and TRBJ2-1, with a possible D match to TRBD1 (5 bases). The V gene's germline CDR1 is MNHEY and CDR2 SMNVEV (reference sequence). V was shortened by 3 bases and J by 4 bases, with 7 bases between the two germline ends. The CDR3 spans 13 residues. The CDR3 is CASSFQGYNEQFF. The CDR3 coding sequence is TGTGCCAGCAGTTTCCAGGGTTACAATGAGCAGTTCTTC.

The chain employs TRBV5-6 and TRBJ2-3, with 8 bases that match TRBD1. The germline gives CDR1 SGHDT, CDR2 YYEEEE. This CDR3 has 14 amino acids. After removal of 4 bases from V and 4 bases from J, the junction contained 5 bases not matched to a gene. The CDR3 protein is CASSMDRVADTQYF. As DNA, the CDR3 is TGTGCCAGCAGCATGGACAGGGTCGCAGATACGCAGTATTTT.

The V and J genes are TRBV2 and TRBJ2-7; TRBD1 matches 9 bases. The CDR3 totals 16 residues. V shed 7 bases, J shed 2 bases, and the junction held 12 bases outside the gene matches. Germline values: CDR1 SNHLY, CDR2 FYNNEI. The CDR3 sequence is CASTRDRVTSTYEQYV. The CDR3 nucleotides read TGTGCCAGCACCCGGGACAGGGTCACCTCTACCTACGAGCAGTACGTC.

The chain is built from TRBV11-2 and TRBJ2-7; tentatively, D is TRBD2 (6 bases). The CDR3 extends over 14 amino acids. V was shortened by 5 bases and J by 2 bases, with 13 bases between the two germline ends. Germline assignment: CDR1 SGHAT and CDR2 FQNNGV. CDR3 nucleotides: TGTGCCAGCAGCGTAGTCCGGGAGACCTACGAGCAGTACGTC. This sequence encodes CASSVVRETYEQYV.

The chain joins TRBV6-5 to TRBJ2-2, with TRBD2 as a possible D gene (5 bases). The germline V gene encodes CDR1 MNHEY and CDR2 SVGAGI. The V and J ends lost 2 bases and 5 bases respectively, with 15 bases between them. The CDR3 length is 16 residues. As DNA, the CDR3 is TGTGCCAGCAGTTACCCCGAAGGTTCGGGGACCGGGGAGCTGTTTTTT. Protein product: CASSYPEGSGTGELFF.

This chain connects TRBV6-5 to TRBJ2-1; D is possibly TRBD1 (6 bases). The V and J ends lost 7 bases and 6 bases respectively, with 13 bases between them. Germline values: CDR1 MNHEY, CDR2 SVGAGI. The CDR3 spans 13 residues. CDR3 residues: CASTKQGSNEQFF. CDR3 nucleotide sequence: TGTGCCAGCACTAAACAGGGTTCCAATGAGCAGTTCTTC.

The genes are TRBV29-1 and TRBJ2-1; D ambiguous. CDR1 and CDR2 from the germline V gene are SQVTM and ANQGSEA. There are 14 residues in the CDR3. Between the trimmed V and J ends, which lost 3 bases and 0 bases, there was a span of 9 bases. The CDR3 DNA is TGCAGCGTTGACCGCAGAGGCTCCTACAATGAGCAGTTCTTC. It specifies CSVDRRGSYNEQFF.

In this sample, this clone turned up a few times. The chain uses TRBV6-4 and TRBJ2-3; D remains ambiguous. The CDR3 extends over 15 amino acids. Deletions cut 5 bases from V and 9 bases from J, with 21 bases between. CDR1 MRHNA and CDR2 SNTAGT come from the germline V gene. The CDR3 sequence is CASSSSEDSESTQYF. In nucleotides, the CDR3 is TGTGCCAGCAGTTCCTCCGAAGACTCGGAGTCCACGCAGTATTTT.

The gene calls are TRBV4-1 and TRBJ1-3; D is unresolved. Germline loops: CDR1 MGHRA, CDR2 YSYEKL. The germline V and J ends were trimmed by 4 bases and 4 bases, with 14 bases remaining between them. CDR3 length equals 15 residues. CDR3 bases: TGCGCCAGCAGCCTGTTTGACTCTGACGGAAACACCATATATTTT. Translating it yields CASSLFDSDGNTIYF.

This clone was seen a handful of times. Other DNA sequences from this sample encode an identical CDR3 as well. CDR3 bases: TGTGCCAGCAGTGACGGAACGGGAAGCACAGATACGCAGTATTTT. Translating it yields CASSDGTGSTDTQYF. The genes are TRBV6-4 and TRBJ2-3; tentative D call: TRBD2 (5 bases). CDR1 and CDR2 from the germline V gene are MRHNA and SNTAGT. Trimming removed 2 bases from V and 0 bases from J, with 9 bases in between. CDR3 length: 15 amino acids.